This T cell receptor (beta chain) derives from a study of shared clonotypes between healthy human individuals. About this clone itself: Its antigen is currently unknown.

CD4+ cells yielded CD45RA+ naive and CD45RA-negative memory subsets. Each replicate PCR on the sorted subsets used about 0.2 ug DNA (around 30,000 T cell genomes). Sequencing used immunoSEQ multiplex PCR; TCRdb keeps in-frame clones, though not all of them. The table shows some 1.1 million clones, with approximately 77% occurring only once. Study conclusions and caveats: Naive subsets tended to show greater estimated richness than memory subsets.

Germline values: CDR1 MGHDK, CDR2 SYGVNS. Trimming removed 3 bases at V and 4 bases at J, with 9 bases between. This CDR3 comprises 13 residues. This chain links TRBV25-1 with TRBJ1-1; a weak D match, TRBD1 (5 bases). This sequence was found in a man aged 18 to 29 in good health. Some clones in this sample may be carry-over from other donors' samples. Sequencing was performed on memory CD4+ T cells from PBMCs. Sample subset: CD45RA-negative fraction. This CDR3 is CASSDREGTEAFF. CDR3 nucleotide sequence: TGTGCCAGCAGTGACAGGGAAGGCACTGAAGCTTTCTTT.